This T cell receptor beta chain was identified in a study of cytomegalovirus exposure and HLA in healthy donors. Broader study findings: In vitro work confirmed that a few CMV-associated chains recognize CMV antigens. Per a later analysis, under 20,000 TCR beta sequences showed association with HLA alleles at 0.05 false discovery rate. TCR beta sequences reportedly predicted the HLA-A and HLA-B alleles of most subjects accurately. A link between a missense DCLRE1C variant and TCR beta V- and J-gene trimming emerged from a later analysis.

Germline V lookup: CDR1 GTSNPN, CDR2 SVGIG (reference sequence). V was shortened by 4 bases and J by 5 bases, with 15 bases between the two germline ends. This CDR3 is built from 13 residues. In this sample, this clone turned up a few times. Its antigen remains unknown. Vbeta (60) and Jbeta (13) primers were used in the PCR. Clones were read by immunoSEQ multiplex PCR, and TCRdb kept only the in-frame ones, dropping some. The sample includes some 100,000 clones, 70% to 80% seen only once; the top ten take more than 4.5%. The TCR was taken from a woman aged 18-35 years in good health and CMV-seropositive. The chain employs TRBV30 and TRBJ2-7; no clear D. Source material: PBMCs. The DNA of the CDR3 is TGTGCCTGGATCGGCGGCCTGATCAACGAGCAGTACTTC. As protein: CAWIGGLINEQYF.